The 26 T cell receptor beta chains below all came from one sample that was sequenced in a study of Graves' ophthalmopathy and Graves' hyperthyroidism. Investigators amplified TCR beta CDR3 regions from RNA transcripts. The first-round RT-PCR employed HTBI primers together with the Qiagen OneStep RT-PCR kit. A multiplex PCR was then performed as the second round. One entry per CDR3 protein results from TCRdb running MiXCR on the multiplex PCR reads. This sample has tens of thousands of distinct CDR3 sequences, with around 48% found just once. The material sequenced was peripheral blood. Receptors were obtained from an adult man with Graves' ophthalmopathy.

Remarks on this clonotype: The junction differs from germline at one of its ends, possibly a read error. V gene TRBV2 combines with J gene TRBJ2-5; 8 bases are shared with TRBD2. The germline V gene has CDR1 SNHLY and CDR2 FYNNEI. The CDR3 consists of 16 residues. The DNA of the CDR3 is TGTGCCTGCAGGGGCCTACCGGGAGGGCATACCGAGACCCAGTACTTC. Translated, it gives CACRGLPGGHTETQYF.

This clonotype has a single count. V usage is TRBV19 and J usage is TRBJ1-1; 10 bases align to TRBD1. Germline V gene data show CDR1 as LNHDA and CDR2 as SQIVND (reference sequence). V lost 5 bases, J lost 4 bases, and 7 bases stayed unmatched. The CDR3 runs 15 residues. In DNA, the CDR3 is TGTGCCAGTAGTTCCGCCGGGACAGGGGTCACTGAAGCTTTCTTT. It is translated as CASSSAGTGVTEAFF.

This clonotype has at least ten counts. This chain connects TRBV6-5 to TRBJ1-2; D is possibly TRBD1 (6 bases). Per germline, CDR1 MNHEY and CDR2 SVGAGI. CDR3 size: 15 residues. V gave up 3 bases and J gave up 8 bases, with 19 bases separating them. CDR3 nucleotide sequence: TGTGCCAGCAGTTATCCGGGATCAGGGGTGGTCGGCTACACCTTC. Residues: CASSYPGSGVVGYTF.

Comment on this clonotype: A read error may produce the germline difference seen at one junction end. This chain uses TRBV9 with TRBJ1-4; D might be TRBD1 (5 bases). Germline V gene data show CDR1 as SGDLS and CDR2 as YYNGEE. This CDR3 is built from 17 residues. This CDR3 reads CASSLVLAGTRNEKLFF. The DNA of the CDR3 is TGCGCCAGCAGCTTGGTACTAGCGGGGACCCGAAATGAAAAACTGTTTTTT.

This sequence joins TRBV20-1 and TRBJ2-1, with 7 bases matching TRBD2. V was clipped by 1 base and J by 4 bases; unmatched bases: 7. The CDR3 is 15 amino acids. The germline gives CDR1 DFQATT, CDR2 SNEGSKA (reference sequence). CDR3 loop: CSARGTGEGYNEQFF. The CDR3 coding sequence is TGCAGTGCTAGAGGAACGGGGGAGGGATACAATGAGCAGTTCTTC.

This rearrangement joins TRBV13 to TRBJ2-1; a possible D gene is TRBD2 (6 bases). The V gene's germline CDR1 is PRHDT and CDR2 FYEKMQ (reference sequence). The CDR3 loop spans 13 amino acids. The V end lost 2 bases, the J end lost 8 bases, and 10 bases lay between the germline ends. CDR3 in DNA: TGTGCCAGCAGCTTACTTTCGGGGGATGAGCAGTTCTTC. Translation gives CASSLLSGDEQFF.

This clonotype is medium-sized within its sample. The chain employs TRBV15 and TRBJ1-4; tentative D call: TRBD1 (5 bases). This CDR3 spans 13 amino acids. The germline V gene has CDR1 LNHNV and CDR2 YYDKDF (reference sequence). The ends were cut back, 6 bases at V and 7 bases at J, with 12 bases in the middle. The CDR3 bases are TGTGCCACCAGACAGGCCGGTGCTGAAAAACTGTTTTTT. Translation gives CATRQAGAEKLFF.

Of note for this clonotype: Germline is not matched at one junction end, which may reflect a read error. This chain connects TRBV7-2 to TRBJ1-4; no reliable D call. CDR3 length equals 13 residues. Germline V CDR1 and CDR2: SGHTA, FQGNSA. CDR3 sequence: CASSLESYSLLLF. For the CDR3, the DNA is TGTGCCAGCAGCTTAGAGTCCTATTCGTTACTGCTTTTT.

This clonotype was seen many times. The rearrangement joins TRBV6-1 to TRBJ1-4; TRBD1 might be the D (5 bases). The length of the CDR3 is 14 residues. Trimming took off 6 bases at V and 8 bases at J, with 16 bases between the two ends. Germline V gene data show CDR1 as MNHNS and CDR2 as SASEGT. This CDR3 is CASRVTSREEKLFF. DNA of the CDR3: TGTGCCAGCAGGGTGACTTCCAGGGAAGAAAAACTGTTTTTT.

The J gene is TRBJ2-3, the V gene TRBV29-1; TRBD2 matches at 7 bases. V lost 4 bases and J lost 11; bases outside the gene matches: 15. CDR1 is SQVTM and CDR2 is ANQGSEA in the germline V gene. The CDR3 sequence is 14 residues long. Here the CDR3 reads CSVGGGDSYNEQYF. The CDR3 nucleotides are TGCAGCGTTGGTGGGGGGGATTCCTACAATGAGCAGTATTTT.

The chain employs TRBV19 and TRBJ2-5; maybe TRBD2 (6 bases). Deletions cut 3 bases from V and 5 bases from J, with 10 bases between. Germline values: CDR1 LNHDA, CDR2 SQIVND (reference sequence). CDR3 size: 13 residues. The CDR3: CASSMQRAETQYF. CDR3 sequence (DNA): TGTGCCAGTAGTATGCAGCGGGCGGAGACCCAGTACTTC.

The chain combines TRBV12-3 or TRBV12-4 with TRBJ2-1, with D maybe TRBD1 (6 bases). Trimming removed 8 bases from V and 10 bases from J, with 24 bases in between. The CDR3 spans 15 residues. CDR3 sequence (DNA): TGTGCCAGCGGAAACCAGGGGATGAACACCGGGGAGCAGTTCTTC. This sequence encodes CASGNQGMNTGEQFF.

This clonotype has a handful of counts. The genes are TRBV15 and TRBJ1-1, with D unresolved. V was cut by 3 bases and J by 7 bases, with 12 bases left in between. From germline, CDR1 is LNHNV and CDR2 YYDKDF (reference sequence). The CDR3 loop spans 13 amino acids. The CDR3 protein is CATSRARWGEAFF. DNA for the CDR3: TGTGCCACCAGCAGGGCCCGATGGGGTGAAGCTTTCTTT.

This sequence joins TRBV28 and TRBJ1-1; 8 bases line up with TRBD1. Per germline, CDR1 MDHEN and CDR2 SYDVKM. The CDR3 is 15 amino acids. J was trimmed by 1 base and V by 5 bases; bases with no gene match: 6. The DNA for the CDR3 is TGTGCCAGCAGTCCCGCCACAGGGGGGAACACTGAAGCTTTCTTT. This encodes CASSPATGGNTEAFF. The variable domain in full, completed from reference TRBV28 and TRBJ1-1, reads DVKVTQSSRYLVKRTGEKVFLECVQDMDHENMFWYRQDPGLGLRLIYFSYDVKMKEKGDIPEGYSVSREKKERFSLILESASTNQTSMYLCASSPATGGNTEAFFGQGTRLTVV.

The CDR3 here is CASSYSAGRPETQYF. CDR3 nucleotides: TGTGCCAGCAGTTACTCTGCAGGACGCCCAGAGACCCAGTACTTC. The chain links TRBV6-2 or TRBV6-3 to TRBJ2-5; no clear D gene. Trimming cost V 0 bases and J 4 bases, with 12 bases left between them. The CDR3 is 15 residues long. Germline V gives CDR1 MNHEY, CDR2 SVGEGT.

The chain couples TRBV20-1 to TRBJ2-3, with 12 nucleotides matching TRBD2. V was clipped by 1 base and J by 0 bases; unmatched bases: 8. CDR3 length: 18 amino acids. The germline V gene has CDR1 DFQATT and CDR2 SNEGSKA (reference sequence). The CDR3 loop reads CSARVYRTSGTSTDTQYF. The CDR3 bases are TGCAGTGCTAGAGTGTATAGGACTAGCGGGACTAGCACAGATACGCAGTATTTT.

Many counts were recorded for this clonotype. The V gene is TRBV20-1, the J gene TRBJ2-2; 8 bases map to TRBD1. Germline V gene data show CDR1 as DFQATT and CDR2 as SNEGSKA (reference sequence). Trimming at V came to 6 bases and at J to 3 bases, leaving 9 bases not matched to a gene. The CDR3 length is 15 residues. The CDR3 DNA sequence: TGCAGTGCCCGGGACAGGCGAGGGTACACCGGGGAGCTGTTTTTT. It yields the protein CSARDRRGYTGELFF.

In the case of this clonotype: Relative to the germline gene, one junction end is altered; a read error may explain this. The CDR3 DNA reads TGCACCAGCAGCTTGGACGCCCGGGGAGCTGGAGCTTTCTTT. It is translated as CTSSLDARGAGAFF. The chain carries TRBV5-1 and TRBJ1-1; D unresolved. There are 14 residues in the CDR3. CDR1 and CDR2 (germline): SGHRS, YFSETQ. The full variable domain, in which reference TRBV5-1 and TRBJ1-1 provide the parts outside the CDR3, is KAGVTQTPRYLIKTRGQQVTLSCSPISGHRSVSWYQQTPGQGLQFLFEYFSETQRNKGNFPGRFSGRQFSNSRSEMNVSTLELGDSALYLCTSSLDARGAGAFFGQGTRLTVV.

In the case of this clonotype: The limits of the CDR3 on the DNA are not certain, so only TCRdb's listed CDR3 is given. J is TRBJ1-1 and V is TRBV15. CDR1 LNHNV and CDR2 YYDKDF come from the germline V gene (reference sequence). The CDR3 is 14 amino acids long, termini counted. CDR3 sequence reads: CATCSARVNTEAFF.

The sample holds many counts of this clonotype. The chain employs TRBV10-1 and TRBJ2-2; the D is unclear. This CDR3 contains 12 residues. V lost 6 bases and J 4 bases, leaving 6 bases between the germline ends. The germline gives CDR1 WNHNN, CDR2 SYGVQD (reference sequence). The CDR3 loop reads CASSQLTGELFF. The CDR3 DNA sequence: TGCGCCAGCAGCCAGCTCACCGGGGAGCTGTTTTTT.

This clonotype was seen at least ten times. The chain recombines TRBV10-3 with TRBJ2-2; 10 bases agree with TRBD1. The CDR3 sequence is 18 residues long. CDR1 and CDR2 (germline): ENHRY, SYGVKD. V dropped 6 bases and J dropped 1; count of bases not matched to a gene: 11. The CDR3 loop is CAISAITGTGENTGELFF. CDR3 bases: TGTGCCATCAGCGCGATAACCGGGACAGGGGAGAACACCGGGGAGCTGTTTTTT.

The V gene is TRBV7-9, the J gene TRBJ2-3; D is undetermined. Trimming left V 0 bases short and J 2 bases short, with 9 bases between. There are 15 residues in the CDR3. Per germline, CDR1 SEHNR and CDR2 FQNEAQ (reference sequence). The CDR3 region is CASSLAKGNTDTQYF. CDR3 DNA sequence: TGTGCCAGCAGCTTAGCGAAGGGAAACACAGATACGCAGTATTTT.

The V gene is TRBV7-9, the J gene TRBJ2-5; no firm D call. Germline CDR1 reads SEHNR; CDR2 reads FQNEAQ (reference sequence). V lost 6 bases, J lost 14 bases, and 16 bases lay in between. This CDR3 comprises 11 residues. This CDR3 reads CASSSGPGVYF. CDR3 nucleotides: TGTGCCAGCAGTTCAGGACCAGGAGTATACTTC.

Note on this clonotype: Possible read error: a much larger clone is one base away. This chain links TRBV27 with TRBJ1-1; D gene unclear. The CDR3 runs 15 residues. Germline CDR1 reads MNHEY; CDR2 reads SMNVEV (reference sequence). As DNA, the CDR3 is TGTGCCTGCAGTAGGGCCGGGAGGATTAACACTGAAGCTTTCTTT. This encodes CACSRAGRINTEAFF.

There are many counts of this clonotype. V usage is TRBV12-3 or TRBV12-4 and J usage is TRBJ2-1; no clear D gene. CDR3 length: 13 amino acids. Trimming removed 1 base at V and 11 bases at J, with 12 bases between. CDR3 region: CASSLDRSLKQFF. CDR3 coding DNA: TGTGCCAGCAGTTTAGATCGTAGCCTTAAGCAGTTCTTC.

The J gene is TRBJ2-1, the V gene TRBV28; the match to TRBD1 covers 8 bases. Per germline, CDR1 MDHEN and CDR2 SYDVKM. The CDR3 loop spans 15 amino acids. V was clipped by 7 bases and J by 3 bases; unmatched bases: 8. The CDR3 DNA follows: TGTGCCAGCACCGTCGGGACAGGACTCTACAATGAGCAGTTCTTC. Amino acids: CASTVGTGLYNEQFF. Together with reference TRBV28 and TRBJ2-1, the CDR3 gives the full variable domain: DVKVTQSSRYLVKRTGEKVFLECVQDMDHENMFWYRQDPGLGLRLIYFSYDVKMKEKGDIPEGYSVSREKKERFSLILESASTNQTSMYLCASTVGTGLYNEQFFGPGTRLTVL.